These 30 T cell receptor beta chains were sequenced from one sample in a study of CD8 T cells in Susac syndrome. RNA in amounts of about 0.45 to 1 ug was reverse transcribed with random hexamers. TCRdb recomputed calls from the immunoSEQ multiplex PCR reads with MiXCR, one row per CDR3 protein. The data hold fewer than 140,000 distinct CDR3 sequences, with around 94% observed a single time. The sequenced sample was CD8+ T cells from PBMCs. The receptors were sampled from a human donor with Susac syndrome.

This clonotype was observed a single time. This chain uses TRBV27 with TRBJ1-1, with D perhaps TRBD1 (5 bases). The V end was cut by 3 bases, the J end by 4 bases, with 9 bases between. Germline V lookup: CDR1 MNHEY, CDR2 SMNVEV (reference sequence). The CDR3 is made up of 13 amino acids. The CDR3 reads CASSFGGATEAFF. CDR3 in DNA: TGTGCCAGCAGTTTTGGAGGGGCCACTGAAGCTTTCTTT.

V usage is TRBV5-1 and J usage is TRBJ2-7; the D gene is possibly TRBD2 (6 bases). V was pared by 1 base and J by 5 bases, with 10 bases between. CDR3 length equals 13 residues. Germline lookup yields CDR1 SGHRS and CDR2 YFSETQ. CDR3 DNA sequence: TGCGCCAGCAGCTTGTGGCGGGGAGACGAGCAGTACTTC. Amino acid sequence: CASSLWRGDEQYF.

The chain joins TRBV9 to TRBJ2-7; 8 bases fit TRBD1. The CDR3 contains 14 residues. V shed 0 bases and J 3 bases; nucleotides not matched to a gene: 2. The V gene's germline CDR1 is SGDLS and CDR2 YYNGEE. The CDR3, as DNA: TGTGCCAGCAGCGTAGGGACAGGGATCTACGAGCAGTACTTC. Its protein is CASSVGTGIYEQYF.

The chain combines TRBV6-5 with TRBJ2-3, with unresolved D. The CDR3 contains 14 residues. V lost 2 bases, J lost 0 bases, and 6 bases lay in between. Germline V gives CDR1 MNHEY, CDR2 SVGAGI. The CDR3 reads CASSYRFSTDTQYF. The CDR3 coding sequence is TGTGCCAGCAGTTACCGCTTTAGCACAGATACGCAGTATTTT.

CDR3: CASSQDSGGARNIQYF. The CDR3, as DNA: TGTGCCAGCAGCCAAGACAGCGGGGGGGCGCGGAACATTCAGTACTTC. V usage is TRBV4-2 and J usage is TRBJ2-4, with 10 bases aligning to TRBD2. The germline gives CDR1 LGHNA, CDR2 YNFKEQ. This CDR3 comprises 16 residues. The V gene end was trimmed by 0 bases and the J gene end by 7 bases; junction bases not matched to a gene: 6.

The chain links TRBV6-6 to TRBJ2-2; the D is unclear. V lost 0 bases and J 6 bases, leaving 5 bases between the germline ends. This CDR3 is built from 13 residues. Germline V gene data show CDR1 as MNHNY and CDR2 as SVGAGI (reference sequence). CDR3 coding DNA: TGTGCCAGCAGTTACTCGGCGGCCGGGGAGCTGTTTTTT. Translation: CASSYSAAGELFF.

This chain connects TRBV29-1 to TRBJ1-4, with 10 bases lining up with TRBD1. The CDR3 is 15 residues long. Germline trimming cut 6 bases from V and 3 bases from J; bases unmatched to any gene: 7. CDR1 and CDR2 from the germline V gene are SQVTM and ANQGSEA. The CDR3 DNA reads as TGCAGCGTGGGGACAGGGGCCGCCCCTAATGAAAAACTGTTTTTT. Protein product: CSVGTGAAPNEKLFF.

A single count supports this clonotype. The chain has TRBV7-9 and TRBJ2-1; 9 bases align to TRBD2. The CDR3 consists of 15 residues. The junction had 5 bases not matched to a gene; V was cut back by 3 bases and J by 5 bases. Germline assignment: CDR1 SEHNR and CDR2 FQNEAQ (reference sequence). The CDR3 here is CASSLRGGPDNEQFF. Here the CDR3 DNA reads TGTGCCAGCAGCTTGCGGGGGGGGCCGGACAATGAGCAGTTCTTC.

This clonotype was seen only once. The rearrangement links TRBV24-1 to TRBJ2-3; a weak D match, TRBD1 (6 bases). The CDR3 spans 13 residues. Trimming stripped 9 bases from V and 2 bases from J, with 11 bases between. The V gene's germline CDR1 is KGHDR and CDR2 SFDVKD. The CDR3 region is CATLDRDTDTQYF. The CDR3 nucleotides are TGTGCCACCCTGGACAGAGACACAGATACGCAGTATTTT.

This clonotype occurred once. The chain has TRBV9 and TRBJ2-5; either TRBD1 or TRBD2 may supply D (5 bases each). Germline CDR1 SGDLS, CDR2 YYNGEE. This CDR3 contains 14 residues. Trimming stripped 4 bases from V and 2 bases from J, with 12 bases between. The CDR3 DNA is TGTGCCAGCAGCCTCGAGGGGTGGCAAGAGACCCAGTACTTC. Encoded protein: CASSLEGWQETQYF.

This sequence joins TRBV5-1 and TRBJ2-1, with TRBD2 identical over 11 bases. After removal of 3 bases from V and 5 bases from J, the junction contained 4 bases not matched to a gene. Per the germline V gene, CDR1 is SGHRS and CDR2 is YFSETQ. This CDR3 spans 15 amino acids. The CDR3 loop is CASSSVAGGDNEQFF. The CDR3 DNA sequence: TGCGCCAGCAGCTCAGTAGCGGGGGGGGACAATGAGCAGTTCTTC.

The V and J genes are TRBV6-2 or TRBV6-3 and TRBJ2-1; D is ambiguous. Trimming took 10 bases from V and 5 from J, leaving 9 bases between them. CDR3 size: 11 residues. Per germline, CDR1 MNHEY and CDR2 SVGEGT. The CDR3 sequence is CAIGLNNEQFF. DNA of the CDR3: TGTGCCATCGGTTTAAACAATGAGCAGTTCTTC.

This clonotype was counted a single time. The chain combines TRBV29-1 with TRBJ1-2, with D possibly matching TRBD1 (5 bases). In germline, CDR1 is SQVTM, CDR2 ANQGSEA. V was shortened by 1 base and J by 8 bases, with 11 bases between the two germline ends. The CDR3 runs 12 residues. CDR3 nucleotides: TGCAGCGTTGAAGGGGGGAGAGGGGGCTACACCTTC. The encoded protein is CSVEGGRGGYTF.

The chain combines TRBV5-6 with TRBJ2-3; TRBD1 matches 7 bases. CDR1 is SGHDT and CDR2 is YYEEEE in the germline V gene. The CDR3 spans 17 residues. V was clipped by 0 bases and J by 0 bases; unmatched bases: 7. CDR3 nucleotides: TGTGCCAGCAGCTTGGACCGAACAGGGGTTAGCACAGATACGCAGTATTTT. Residues: CASSLDRTGVSTDTQYF.

The table lists this clonotype with a few counts. CDR3 sequence: CASSLADTYNEQFF. CDR3 nucleotides: TGTGCCAGCAGCCTAGCGGATACCTACAATGAGCAGTTCTTC. This chain uses TRBV14 with TRBJ2-1; D perhaps matches TRBD2 (6 bases). The CDR3 covers 14 residues. Trimming removed 4 bases at V and 2 bases at J, with 9 bases between. The germline V gene encodes CDR1 SGHDN and CDR2 FVKESK.

This sequence joins TRBV4-1 and TRBJ1-2; TRBD1 matches 12 bases. This CDR3 region has 18 residues. Germline values: CDR1 MGHRA, CDR2 YSYEKL. J gave up 6 bases and V 1 base, and 12 bases lay outside the gene matches. The CDR3 region has the DNA TGCGCCAGCAGCCAAGTTCCCGGGACAGGGGGCGGGCGGGATGGCTACACCTTC. As protein: CASSQVPGTGGGRDGYTF.

V and J are TRBV3-1 and TRBJ2-3; D gene unclear. Germline V gene data show CDR1 as LGHDT and CDR2 as YNNKEL (reference sequence). This CDR3 has 12 residues. Between the trimmed V and J ends, which lost 0 bases and 7 bases, there was a span of 5 bases. The DNA of the CDR3 is TGTGCCAGCAGCCAAGAGGCGAATACGCAGTATTTT. Protein sequence: CASSQEANTQYF.

The chain has TRBV6-5 and TRBJ2-5; the match to TRBD2 covers 12 bases. The length of the CDR3 is 15 residues. The germline CDR1 and CDR2 sequences are MNHEY and SVGAGI. V was clipped by 5 bases and J by 0 bases; unmatched bases: 1. Here the CDR3 reads CASSTSGGYQETQYF. The CDR3, as DNA: TGTGCCAGCAGTACTAGCGGGGGGTACCAAGAGACCCAGTACTTC.

V and J are TRBV7-9 and TRBJ1-5, with TRBD1 identical over 9 bases. V was clipped by 4 bases and J by 5 bases; unmatched bases: 6. Germline V gene sequence: CDR1 SEHNR, CDR2 FQNEAQ (reference sequence). The CDR3 consists of 15 residues. The CDR3 here is CASSSQGASDQPQHF. CDR3 sequence (DNA): TGTGCCAGCAGCTCACAGGGGGCTTCGGATCAGCCCCAGCATTTT.

The rearrangement uses TRBV7-8 and TRBJ1-6; D perhaps matches TRBD1 (5 bases). This CDR3 contains 14 residues. Trimming cost V 1 base and J 8 bases, with 9 bases left between them. CDR1 is SGHVS and CDR2 is FQNEAQ in the germline V gene. Here the CDR3 reads CASSLVGGDSPLHF. In DNA form, the CDR3 reads TGTGCCAGCAGCTTAGTGGGGGGGGATTCACCCCTCCACTTT. The variable domain in full, completed from reference TRBV7-8 and TRBJ1-6, reads GAGVSQSPRYKVAKRGQDVALRCDPISGHVSLFWYQQALGQGPEFLTYFQNEAQLDKSGLPSDRFFAERPEGSVSTLKIQRTQQEDSAVYLCASSLVGGDSPLHFGNGTRLTVT.

J is TRBJ2-7 and V is TRBV12-5; 8 bases line up with TRBD1. Trimming at V came to 5 bases and at J to 2 bases, leaving 5 bases not matched to a gene. The CDR3 consists of 14 residues. Germline V gene data show CDR1 as LGHNT and CDR2 as FRNRAP. CDR3 in amino acids: CASGRGQATYEQYF. CDR3 sequence (DNA): TGTGCTAGTGGTCGGGGACAGGCCACCTACGAGCAGTACTTC.

This clonotype has a single count. V and J are TRBV6-1 and TRBJ1-1; no clear D gene. From germline, CDR1 is MNHNS and CDR2 SASEGT. Trimming took off 6 bases at V and 1 base at J, with 6 bases between the two ends. This CDR3 comprises 12 residues. The CDR3 DNA sequence: TGTGCCAGCAGAAGGGCGAACACTGAAGCTTTCTTT. Translation gives CASRRANTEAFF.

The chain uses TRBV11-2 and TRBJ2-1; 9 bases map to TRBD1. Germline CDR1 SGHAT, CDR2 FQNNGV. Germline trimming cut 4 bases from V and 0 bases from J; bases unmatched to any gene: 7. The CDR3 has 17 amino acids. The CDR3 protein is CASSYTGGSPSYNEQFF. The CDR3 DNA is TGTGCCAGCAGCTACACAGGGGGCTCCCCCTCCTACAATGAGCAGTTCTTC.

The chain employs TRBV2 and TRBJ2-1; the D is unclear. V lost 6 bases and J lost 2, with 5 bases in between. Germline V gene sequence: CDR1 SNHLY, CDR2 FYNNEI. The CDR3 loop spans 12 amino acids. The CDR3: CASRRTYNEQFF. As DNA, the CDR3 is TGTGCCAGCAGACGGACCTACAATGAGCAGTTCTTC.

The V and J genes are TRBV20-1 and TRBJ1-1; maybe TRBD1 (5 bases). The CDR3 sequence is 14 residues long. Looked up from germline, CDR1 is DFQATT and CDR2 is SNEGSKA (reference sequence). Trimming removed 0 bases from V and 3 bases from J, with 11 bases in between. The CDR3 is CSARDLGRDTEAFF. Here the CDR3 DNA reads TGCAGTGCTAGAGATTTAGGCAGGGACACTGAAGCTTTCTTT.

The CDR3: CATLLPGVTEAFF. In DNA form, the CDR3 reads TGTGCCACCTTACTCCCAGGGGTTACTGAAGCTTTCTTT. This rearrangement joins TRBV15 to TRBJ1-1; perhaps TRBD1 as D (6 bases). The CDR3 consists of 13 residues. Per the germline V gene, CDR1 is LNHNV and CDR2 is YYDKDF (reference sequence). With 8 bases removed from V and 5 bases from J, the gap between germline ends came to 15 bases.

The chain combines TRBV9 with TRBJ1-2; tentatively, D is TRBD1 (6 bases). The CDR3 contains 14 residues. The V gene lost 0 bases and the J gene lost 5 bases, with 11 bases spanning the gap. CDR1 SGDLS and CDR2 YYNGEE come from the germline V gene. The CDR3: CASSVEGGPYGYTF. The CDR3 nucleotides are TGTGCCAGCAGCGTAGAGGGGGGGCCGTATGGCTACACCTTC.

This chain uses TRBV25-1 with TRBJ1-1; D possibly corresponds to TRBD1 (5 bases). This CDR3 has 12 residues. The V gene lost 7 bases and the J gene lost 4 bases, with 10 bases spanning the gap. CDR1 MGHDK and CDR2 SYGVNS come from the germline V gene. The CDR3 DNA reads TGTGCCAGCACATTCGGGACCACTGAAGCTTTCTTT. Its protein is CASTFGTTEAFF.

The rearrangement joins TRBV19 to TRBJ1-2; D is ambiguous. The CDR3 has 12 residues. The V end was cut by 5 bases, the J end by 8 bases, with 12 bases between. Per germline, CDR1 LNHDA and CDR2 SQIVND (reference sequence). The CDR3 DNA reads TGTGCCAGTAGTTTGCCGCCTCAAGGCTACACCTTC. This gives the protein CASSLPPQGYTF. Full variable domain (remainder filled in from reference TRBV19 and TRBJ1-2): DGGITQSPKYLFRKEGQNVTLSCEQNLNHDAMYWYRQDPGQGLRLIYYSQIVNDFQKGDIAEGYSVSREKKESFPLTVTSAQKNPTAFYLCASSLPPQGYTFGSGTRLTVV.

The V gene is TRBV20-1, the J gene TRBJ1-1; D unresolved. The CDR3 totals 14 residues. The V end lost 3 bases, the J end lost 6 bases, and 17 bases lay between the germline ends. Germline values: CDR1 DFQATT, CDR2 SNEGSKA (reference sequence). This CDR3 reads CSASPTTGSPEAFF. CDR3 bases: TGCAGTGCTAGCCCCACGACGGGTAGCCCTGAAGCTTTCTTT.